One sample yielded the 32 T cell receptor beta chains listed below, sequenced in a study of response to subunit inactivated influenza vaccine. MiXCR, applied by TCRdb to the RT-PCR reads, yields one record per CDR3 protein. This table has roughly 500,000 distinct CDR3 sequences, around 25% appearing once. The material sequenced was CD4+ T cells sorted from PBMCs, taken around 5 days after vaccination. These receptor sequences come from a man aged 45 to 65 who received an inactivated influenza vaccine.

This clonotype has a handful of counts. V is TRBV2 and J is TRBJ1-4; tentative D call: TRBD1 (5 bases). Trimming took 5 bases from V and 0 from J, leaving 10 bases between them. Germline CDR1 is SNHLY and CDR2 is FYNNEI. CDR3 length: 15 residues. The CDR3 sequence is CASSLRGATNEKLFF. CDR3 in DNA: TGTGCCAGCAGTTTGAGGGGTGCAACTAATGAAAAACTGTTTTTT. The whole variable domain, remainder taken from reference TRBV2 and TRBJ1-4, is EPEVTQTPSHQVTQMGQEVILRCVPISNHLYFYWYRQILGQKVEFLVSFYNNEISEKSEIFDDQFSVERPDGSNFTLKIRSTKLEDSAMYFCASSLRGATNEKLFFGSGTQLSVL.

Details on this clonotype: Sequence at one end of the junction differs from germline and may be a read error. This chain links TRBV20-1 with TRBJ1-2; D is ambiguous. Looked up from germline, CDR1 is DFQATT and CDR2 is SNEGSKA (reference sequence). This CDR3 region has 13 residues. CDR3 amino acids: CSASLTSNFGYTF. In DNA, the CDR3 is TGCAGTGCTAGTTTGACAAGCAACTTTGGCTACACCTTC.

On this clonotype: A junction end diverges from the germline sequence, so it may reflect a read error. CDR3 nucleotide sequence: TGTGCCAGCAGCCTAGAGGTACGGGACAGGGGCGTCAATGAGCAGTTCTTC. It translates to CASSLEVRDRGVNEQFF. The V and J genes are TRBV11-2 and TRBJ2-1, with 10 bases that match TRBD1. Germline V gene lookup returns CDR1 SGHAT and CDR2 FQNNGV. The CDR3 extends over 17 amino acids. Together with reference TRBV11-2 and TRBJ2-1, the CDR3 gives the full variable domain: EAGVAQSPRYKIIEKRQSVAFWCNPISGHATLYWYQQILGQGPKLLIQFQNNGVVDDSQLPKDRFSAERLKGVDSTLKIQPAKLEDSAVYLCASSLEVRDRGVNEQFFGPGTRLTVL.

V and J are TRBV5-1 and TRBJ2-3, with 9 positions matching TRBD2. The length of the CDR3 is 16 residues. V was pared by 4 bases and J by 3 bases, with 9 bases of the junction left unmatched. Per the germline V gene, CDR1 is SGHRS and CDR2 is YFSETQ. The CDR3 nucleotides are TGCGCCAGCAGCCCCCAACGTGGACTAGCGACAGATACGCAGTATTTT. Its translation: CASSPQRGLATDTQYF.

This clonotype was seen a few times. This chain connects TRBV20-1 to TRBJ2-3; the match to TRBD2 covers 8 bases. V was pared by 6 bases and J by 3 bases, with 11 bases of the junction left unmatched. Germline loops: CDR1 DFQATT, CDR2 SNEGSKA (reference sequence). CDR3 size: 15 residues. Written as DNA, the CDR3 is TGCAGTGCCGGGGGGGATGGGGACCCGACAGATACGCAGTATTTT. The encoded protein is CSAGGDGDPTDTQYF.

Only a few counts were recorded for this clonotype. The chain recombines TRBV6-2 or TRBV6-3 with TRBJ2-1, with D unresolved. Trimming shortened V by 7 bases and J by 2 bases, and 12 bases separated the two germline ends. The CDR3 has 14 amino acids. Per the germline V gene, CDR1 is MNHEY and CDR2 is SVGEGT. The DNA of the CDR3 is TGTGCCAGCACCGACCACGGCACCTACAATGAGCAGTTCTTC. Its protein is CASTDHGTYNEQFF.

This clonotype came up a few times. The CDR3 sequence: CSAPQRGTYEQYF. As DNA, the CDR3 is TGCAGTGCCCCACAACGCGGGACCTACGAGCAGTACTTC. This chain joins TRBV20-1 and TRBJ2-7; possible D gene TRBD2, 6 bases. This CDR3 has 13 amino acids. CDR1 is DFQATT, CDR2 SNEGSKA, per germline (reference sequence). Trimming cost V 6 bases and J 2 bases, with 14 bases left between them.

The sample holds a few counts of this clonotype. The rearrangement joins TRBV29-1 to TRBJ2-1; D not resolved. The CDR3 loop spans 13 amino acids. The germline gives CDR1 SQVTM, CDR2 ANQGSEA. Deletions cut 4 bases from V and 4 bases from J, with 11 bases between. CDR3 protein: CSVGYYGYNEQFF. DNA of the CDR3: TGCAGCGTTGGGTACTACGGGTACAATGAGCAGTTCTTC.

This clonotype was observed a few times. This sequence joins TRBV4-2 and TRBJ2-3, with D hard to call. Germline V gives CDR1 LGHNA, CDR2 YNFKEQ. V was trimmed by 1 base and J by 2 bases, leaving 13 bases between them. The CDR3 runs 16 residues. DNA for the CDR3: TGTGCCAGCAGCCAAGCCGCTGGCGGAGACACAGATACGCAGTATTTT. It yields the protein CASSQAAGGDTDTQYF.

The rearrangement links TRBV7-2 to TRBJ1-6; TRBD1 might be the D (5 bases). The V gene lost 7 bases and the J gene lost 9 bases, with 13 bases spanning the gap. Germline-derived CDR1 and CDR2 are SGHTA and FQGNSA. The CDR3 length is 13 residues. CDR3 amino acids: CASNSAGGSPLHF. DNA of the CDR3: TGTGCCAGCAACTCAGCGGGGGGTTCACCCCTCCACTTT.

This chain connects TRBV7-2 to TRBJ2-1; D ambiguous. This CDR3 comprises 15 residues. Germline-derived CDR1 and CDR2 are SGHTA and FQGNSA. With 0 bases removed from V and 0 bases from J, the gap between germline ends came to 6 bases. The CDR3 spells CASSLAWSSYNEQFF. In DNA form, the CDR3 reads TGTGCCAGCAGCTTAGCCTGGAGCTCCTACAATGAGCAGTTCTTC.

V gene TRBV18 combines with J gene TRBJ2-2; D not resolved. This CDR3 is 15 amino acids long. The V end lost 1 base, the J end lost 0 bases, and 6 bases lay between the germline ends. Germline V gene sequence: CDR1 KGHSH, CDR2 LQKENI. CDR3 loop: CASSPLSANTGELFF. The CDR3, as DNA: TGTGCCAGCTCACCACTATCTGCGAACACCGGGGAGCTGTTTTTT.

This clonotype has a handful of counts. The chain is built from TRBV10-3 and TRBJ2-7; TRBD1 matches 8 bases. Per germline, CDR1 ENHRY and CDR2 SYGVKD. CDR3 length: 14 residues. J lost 6 bases, V lost 3 bases, and 7 bases had no gene match. The CDR3, as DNA: TGTGCCATCAGTGATTGGACAGGGCATGCCGAGCAGTACTTC. Translation gives CAISDWTGHAEQYF.

This clonotype was seen ten or more times. The chain joins TRBV7-2 to TRBJ2-3, with TRBD2 matching 10 bases. Per the germline V gene, CDR1 is SGHTA and CDR2 is FQGNSA. With V trimmed by 1 base and J by 6 bases, 4 bases remained unmatched. There are 15 residues in the CDR3. The CDR3 sequence is CASSLGLAGSDTQYF. The DNA of the CDR3 is TGTGCCAGCAGCTTAGGACTAGCGGGCTCGGATACGCAGTATTTT.

The chain recombines TRBV12-3 or TRBV12-4 with TRBJ2-3; D gene unclear. This CDR3 region has 11 residues. V lost 1 base to trimming and J lost 10 bases, with 6 bases between them. CDR3 in DNA: TGTGCCAGCAGTTTAGTTGGGGCGCAGTATTTT. This sequence encodes CASSLVGAQYF.

The V and J genes are TRBV5-8 and TRBJ1-5; D remains ambiguous. Germline loops: CDR1 SGHTS, CDR2 YDEGEE. The CDR3 loop spans 16 amino acids. V was clipped by 0 bases and J by 3 bases, with 13 bases between them. CDR3 protein: CASSLALGQFNQPQHF. The CDR3 DNA follows: TGTGCCAGCAGCTTGGCCCTCGGGCAGTTCAATCAGCCCCAGCATTTT.

J is TRBJ2-4 and V is TRBV4-3; a weak D match, TRBD2 (6 bases). Trimming took off 1 base at V and 4 bases at J, with 17 bases between the two ends. Germline V gene lookup returns CDR1 LGHNA and CDR2 YSLEER. This CDR3 spans 17 amino acids. CDR3 sequence reads: CASSQVVTTGGKNIQYF. The CDR3 region has the DNA TGCGCCAGCAGCCAAGTGGTGACAACCGGGGGTAAAAACATTCAGTACTTC.

Ten or more counts support this clonotype. A junction boundary mismatches the germline segment, possibly from a read error. V usage is TRBV5-1 and J usage is TRBJ1-1, with D unclear. CDR1 SGHRS and CDR2 YFSETQ come from the germline V gene. This CDR3 has 14 residues. CDR3 sequence reads: CASSLARGNTEAFF. The CDR3 region has the DNA TGTGCCAGCAGCTTGGCGAGAGGGAACACTGAAGCTTTCTTT. Filled out from reference TRBV5-1 and TRBJ1-1, the complete variable domain reads KAGVTQTPRYLIKTRGQQVTLSCSPISGHRSVSWYQQTPGQGLQFLFEYFSETQRNKGNFPGRFSGRQFSNSRSEMNVSTLELGDSALYLCASSLARGNTEAFFGQGTRLTVV.

V gene TRBV12-3 or TRBV12-4 combines with J gene TRBJ2-7; 9 bases align to TRBD1. After removal of 6 bases from V and 1 base from J, the junction contained 4 bases not matched to a gene. The CDR3 spans 14 residues. This CDR3 reads CASSTGGTSYEQYF. DNA for the CDR3: TGTGCCAGCAGCACAGGGGGCACTTCCTACGAGCAGTACTTC.

This clonotype was seen at least ten times. The chain links TRBV28 to TRBJ1-5; D is ambiguous. Trimming cost V 5 bases and J 0 bases, with 5 bases left between them. CDR1 and CDR2 (germline): MDHEN, SYDVKM. This CDR3 region has 13 residues. As DNA, the CDR3 is TGTGCCAGCAGTACAGATAGCAATCAGCCCCAGCATTTT. This codes for CASSTDSNQPQHF.

This rearrangement joins TRBV30 to TRBJ2-2, with 7 bases fitting TRBD2. J was trimmed by 7 bases and V by 1 base; bases with no gene match: 6. The CDR3 is made up of 14 amino acids. CDR1 and CDR2 from the germline V gene are GTSNPN and SVGIG (reference sequence). The CDR3 loop is CAWSEAGENGELFF. The CDR3 DNA follows: TGTGCCTGGAGTGAGGCGGGAGAGAACGGGGAGCTGTTTTTT.

The J gene is TRBJ2-2, the V gene TRBV6-2 or TRBV6-3, with a tentative D call TRBD2 (6 bases). V was shortened by 7 bases and J by 0 bases, with 12 bases between the two germline ends. There are 15 residues in the CDR3. CDR1 is MNHEY, CDR2 SVGEGT, per germline. DNA for the CDR3: TGTGCCAGCACCATGGGCGGGGCGAACACCGGGGAGCTGTTTTTT. Translation gives CASTMGGANTGELFF.

The CDR3, as DNA: TGTGCCAGCAGCTTAGTGGGCGGTGGGAATGAGCAGTTCTTC. Residues: CASSLVGGGNEQFF. The rearrangement links TRBV7-8 to TRBJ2-1; no reliable D call. V lost 1 base and J 7 bases, leaving 11 bases between the germline ends. Germline V gives CDR1 SGHVS, CDR2 FQNEAQ. This CDR3 comprises 14 residues.

This clonotype was detected a few times. The V call is TRBV7-9, the J call TRBJ1-4; D is uncertain. Germline lookup yields CDR1 SEHNR and CDR2 FQNEAQ (reference sequence). The length of the CDR3 is 12 residues. Deletions cut 5 bases from V and 8 bases from J, with 9 bases between. This CDR3 reads CASSLQTEKLFF. In nucleotides, the CDR3 is TGTGCCAGCAGCCTCCAGACGGAAAAACTGTTTTTT. The whole variable domain, filled in from reference TRBV7-9 and TRBJ1-4, reads DTGVSQNPRHKITKRGQNVTFRCDPISEHNRLYWYRQTLGQGPEFLTYFQNEAQLEKSRLLSDRFSAERPKGSFSTLEIQRTEQGDSAMYLCASSLQTEKLFFGSGTQLSVL.

The chain couples TRBV24-1 to TRBJ2-3; 10 positions agree with TRBD1. V lost 2 bases, J lost 5 bases, and 15 bases stayed unmatched. The CDR3 runs 19 residues. Germline values: CDR1 KGHDR, CDR2 SFDVKD. CDR3 bases: TGTGCCACCAGTGATTCCTCTTTTCGTGGGACAGGGGTCGGAGATACGCAGTATTTT. Encoded protein: CATSDSSFRGTGVGDTQYF.

This chain connects TRBV5-1 to TRBJ1-1; possibly TRBD1 for D (5 bases). The germline gives CDR1 SGHRS, CDR2 YFSETQ. The CDR3 runs 14 residues. V was trimmed by 5 bases and J by 4 bases, leaving 15 bases between them. The CDR3 loop reads CASRSEGTSTEAFF. The CDR3, as DNA: TGCGCCAGCAGGTCCGAAGGGACGAGCACTGAAGCTTTCTTT.

This clonotype was counted only a few times. The V and J genes are TRBV6-1 and TRBJ2-2; possible D gene TRBD2, 6 bases. This CDR3 spans 16 amino acids. Germline CDR1 reads MNHNS; CDR2 reads SASEGT. The V end was cut by 5 bases, the J end by 6 bases, with 19 bases between. Here the CDR3 DNA reads TGTGCCAGCAGTAGCGCCTGGGGGGTTGACGCCGGGGAGCTGTTTTTT. Translation: CASSSAWGVDAGELFF.

The chain links TRBV9 to TRBJ2-3, with no clear D. From germline, CDR1 is SGDLS and CDR2 YYNGEE. The length of the CDR3 is 14 residues. Trimming cost V 4 bases and J 4 bases, with 13 bases left between them. In DNA form, the CDR3 reads TGTGCCAGCAGCCCCCTTCCGAACGCAGATACGCAGTATTTT. Amino acid sequence: CASSPLPNADTQYF.

The V gene is TRBV18, the J gene TRBJ2-5; 7 nucleotides align to TRBD1. V shed 3 bases, J shed 2 bases, and the junction held 6 bases outside the gene matches. The CDR3 is 15 residues long. The germline gives CDR1 KGHSH, CDR2 LQKENI. The CDR3 is CASSPFRDSQETQYF. CDR3 nucleotide sequence: TGTGCCAGCTCACCTTTTCGGGACAGTCAAGAGACCCAGTACTTC.

In this sample, this clonotype turned up many times. The chain recombines TRBV2 with TRBJ2-1; 9 positions match TRBD2. This CDR3 comprises 15 residues. The germline V gene encodes CDR1 SNHLY and CDR2 FYNNEI. V trimming: 5 bases; J trimming: 3 bases; junction bases outside the gene matches: 5. The CDR3 region has the DNA TGTGCCAGCAGTCCCGGGACTAGCTACTACAATGAGCAGTTCTTC. This gives the protein CASSPGTSYYNEQFF.

On this clonotype itself: This is likely a read error, given that the CDR3 carries no conserved phenylalanine or tryptophan at its end. The chain links TRBV4-3 to TRBJ2-5; D perhaps matches TRBD1 (7 bases). This CDR3 comprises 16 residues. The germline V gene has CDR1 LGHNA and CDR2 YSLEER. Trimming pared 0 bases from V and 3 bases from J, leaving 14 bases between. As DNA, the CDR3 is TGCGCCAGCAGCCAAGATCTGCGGGACAGAGAAGAGACCCAGTACTAC. Translation gives CASSQDLRDREETQYY.

A few counts support this clonotype. V and J are TRBV5-1 and TRBJ1-2; D is unresolved. The CDR3 is 13 amino acids. V lost 0 bases and J lost 8, with 11 bases in between. Germline V gene data show CDR1 as SGHRS and CDR2 as YFSETQ. Here the CDR3 DNA reads TGCGCCAGCAGCTTGGCAGAACTAGGGGGCTACACCTTC. This gives the protein CASSLAELGGYTF.